A single T cell receptor beta chain is shown here with its context. The record originates from a study of control samples from healthy donors and cancer patients. Only in-frame clones appear in the TCRdb table, and some are missing; sequencing was by immunoSEQ multiplex PCR. This sample has about 120,000 clones, with over 75% found just once. CDR1 is MNHEY, CDR2 SMNVEV, per germline (reference sequence). V was pared by 6 bases and J by 5 bases, with 15 bases of the junction left unmatched. The CDR3 contains 16 residues. Sequenced sample: blood. The clonotype originates from a man younger than 35 in good health. The chain uses TRBV27 and TRBJ2-7; TRBD1 aligns across 8 bases. CDR3: CASSLLGTGPKDEQYF. Here the CDR3 DNA reads TGTGCCAGCAGCCTCCTCGGGACAGGCCCTAAGGACGAGCAGTACTTC.